This T cell receptor (beta chain) emerged from a study of beta chain features in type 1 diabetes. Reverse transcription of all isolated RNA meant that expressed TCRB transcripts were sequenced. TCRdb keeps only in-frame clones here, not all; method: immunoSEQ multiplex PCR. The table has hundreds of thousands of clones, about 14% seen once. The purity of all sorted populations exceeded 98%. Trimming took 2 bases from V and 1 from J, leaving 9 bases between them. Germline loops: CDR1 KGHSH, CDR2 LQKENI. CDR3 length: 14 residues. To note about this clone: Its antigen is unidentified.

Whole-study results and caveats: TCRB CDR3s were moderately but significantly shorter in Type 1 diabetes patients in all four CD4+ subsets.

The chain uses TRBV18 and TRBJ2-7; D may be TRBD1 (5 bases). The sample consisted of naive CD4+ T cells from blood. The TCR sequence derives from a young man in good health. The DNA of the CDR3 is TGTGCCAGCTCACCATTTGACAGTTCCTACGAGCAGTACTTC. It codes for CASSPFDSSYEQYF.